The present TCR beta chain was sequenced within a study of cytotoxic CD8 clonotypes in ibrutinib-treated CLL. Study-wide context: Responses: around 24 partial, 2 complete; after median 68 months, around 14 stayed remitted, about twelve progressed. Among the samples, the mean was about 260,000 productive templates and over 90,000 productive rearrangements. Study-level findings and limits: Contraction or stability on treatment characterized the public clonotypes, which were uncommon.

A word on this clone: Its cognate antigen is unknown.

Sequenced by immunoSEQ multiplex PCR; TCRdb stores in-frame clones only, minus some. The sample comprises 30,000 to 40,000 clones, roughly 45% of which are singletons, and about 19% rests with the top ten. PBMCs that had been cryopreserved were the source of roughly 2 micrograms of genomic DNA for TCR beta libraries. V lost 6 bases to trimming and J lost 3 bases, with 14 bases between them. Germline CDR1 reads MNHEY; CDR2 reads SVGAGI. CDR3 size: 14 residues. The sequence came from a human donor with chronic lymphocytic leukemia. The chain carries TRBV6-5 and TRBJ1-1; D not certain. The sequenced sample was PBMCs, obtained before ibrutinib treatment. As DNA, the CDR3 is TGTGCCAGCAGCCAACACCACTCGGACACTGAAGCTTTCTTT. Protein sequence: CASSQHHSDTEAFF.